A selection of T cell receptor beta chains follows, all from one sample in a study of neurological immune-mediated disorders. TCRdb ran MiXCR on the 5' RACE reads and lists one entry per CDR3 protein. The sample gives around 53,000 distinct CDR3 sequences, roughly 4.3% of which show up once; 2.9% is in the top ten. The sequencing sample was made of PBMCs. These receptors were obtained from a man aged 45 to 65 with multiple sclerosis. CDR3s include the opening cysteine and the closing phenylalanine or tryptophan. The D gene is left open where the match is weak. Some rows mark clone size as missing; the rest say once, few, many or name a class of expanded clone.

length: 15; J: TRBJ2-5; V: TRBV28; size: few; D: TRBD2; CDR3: CASSSQAGKEETQYF; DNA: TGTGCCAGCAGTTCACAAGCGGGAAAAGAAGAGACCCAGTACTTC
length: 15; J: TRBJ2-4; V: TRBV11-3; size: many; D: -; CDR3: CASSFSTLAKNIQYF; DNA: TGTGCCAGCAGCTTCAGCACGCTAGCCAAAAACATTCAGTACTTC
length: 14; J: TRBJ2-1; V: TRBV5-1; size: many; D: TRBD1; CDR3: CASSFYRGINEQFF; DNA: TGCGCCAGCAGCTTTTACAGGGGGATCAATGAGCAGTTCTTC
length: 15; J: TRBJ2-3; V: TRBV5-1; size: many; D: TRBD2; CDR3: CASSPGGTQTDTQYF; DNA: TGCGCCAGCAGCCCGGGGGGGACCCAGACAGATACGCAGTATTTT
length: 13; J: TRBJ1-1; V: TRBV29-1; size: few; D: -; CDR3: CSVPGGGHTEAFF; DNA: TGCAGCGTCCCGGGAGGGGGGCACACTGAAGCTTTCTTT
length: 14; J: TRBJ2-7; V: TRBV7-9; size: -; D: TRBD1; CDR3: CASSLADRAGEQYF; DNA: TGTGCCAGCAGCTTAGCGGACAGGGCGGGTGAGCAGTACTTC
length: 13; J: TRBJ2-3; V: TRBV7-8; size: many; D: -; CDR3: CASSLDSSDTQYF; DNA: TGTGCCAGCAGCTTGGATTCCTCAGATACGCAGTATTTT
length: 15; J: TRBJ2-7; V: TRBV5-1; size: few; D: TRBD1; CDR3: CASSLTTGTEYEQYF; DNA: TGCGCCAGCAGCTTGACCACCGGGACAGAATACGAGCAGTACTTC
length: 18; J: TRBJ1-1; V: TRBV5-1; size: many; D: TRBD1; CDR3: CASSYAGTGGPRGTEAFF; DNA: TGCGCCAGCAGCTACGCCGGGACAGGGGGCCCTAGAGGTACTGAAGCTTTCTTT
length: 17; J: TRBJ2-7; V: TRBV20-1; size: many; D: TRBD2; CDR3: CSARSVGKGLAGYEQYF; DNA: TGCAGTGCTAGATCGGTTGGGAAAGGACTAGCGGGGTACGAGCAGTACTTC
length: 15; J: TRBJ2-1; V: TRBV29-1; size: many; D: TRBD2; CDR3: CSVEGLAEGYNEQFF; DNA: TGCAGCGTTGAAGGACTAGCGGAGGGGTACAATGAGCAGTTCTTC
length: 13; J: TRBJ2-1; V: TRBV5-5; size: many; D: -; CDR3: CASSLPSGDEQFF; DNA: TGTGCCAGCAGCTTGCCGTCCGGGGACGAGCAGTTCTTC
length: 16; J: TRBJ2-3; V: TRBV20-1; size: many; D: TRBD2; CDR3: CSAQLGLAGLTDTQYF; DNA: TGCAGTGCTCAGTTGGGGCTAGCGGGGCTCACAGATACGCAGTATTTT
length: 15; J: TRBJ2-3; V: TRBV10-3; size: many; D: -; CDR3: CAISEPAGTTDTQYF; DNA: TGTGCCATCAGTGAGCCGGCGGGGACCACAGATACGCAGTATTTT
length: 15; J: TRBJ2-2; V: TRBV27; size: many; D: TRBD1; CDR3: CASSLYRGPTGELFF; DNA: TGTGCCAGCAGTTTGTACAGGGGGCCCACCGGGGAGCTGTTTTTT
length: 12; J: TRBJ2-2; V: TRBV28; size: many; D: -; CDR3: CASRRPTGELFF; DNA: TGTGCCAGCAGACGACCCACCGGGGAGCTGTTTTTT
length: 15; J: TRBJ2-7; V: TRBV9; size: many; D: -; CDR3: CASSVAGAHTYEQYF; DNA: TGTGCCAGCAGCGTAGCAGGGGCCCATACCTACGAGCAGTACTTC
length: 11; J: TRBJ2-7; V: TRBV6-6; size: many; D: -; CDR3: CASSYPGTLRF; DNA: TGTGCCAGCAGTTACCCCGGGACCTTACGCTTC
length: 14; J: TRBJ2-2; V: TRBV5-5; size: many; D: TRBD1; CDR3: CASSWDRDDGELFF; DNA: TGTGCCAGCAGCTGGGACAGGGATGACGGGGAGCTGTTTTTT
length: 15; J: TRBJ1-5; V: TRBV20-1; size: many; D: -; CDR3: CSARVGGMSGQPQHF; DNA: TGCAGTGCCCGCGTGGGGGGTATGAGCGGTCAGCCCCAGCATTTT
length: 18; J: TRBJ2-7; V: TRBV12-3/TRBV12-4; size: many; D: TRBD2; CDR3: CASSFGLLAGVSTYEQYF; DNA: TGTGCCAGCAGTTTTGGTCTTCTAGCGGGAGTGTCTACCTACGAGCAGTACTTC
length: 15; J: TRBJ2-1; V: TRBV7-6; size: many; D: TRBD2; CDR3: CASSLEAGAYNEQFF; DNA: TGTGCCAGCAGCTTAGAGGCGGGGGCCTACAATGAGCAGTTCTTC
length: 14; J: TRBJ2-7; V: TRBV6-5; size: -; D: -; CDR3: CASSYTTAFYEQYF; DNA: TGTGCCAGCAGTTACACAACAGCGTTCTACGAGCAGTACTTC
length: 17; J: TRBJ1-6; V: TRBV4-1; size: few; D: -; CDR3: CASSQDKYTHLGSPLNF; DNA: TGCGCCAGCAGCCAAGACAAATACACACACTTGGGGTCACCCCTCAACTTT
length: 14; J: TRBJ2-1; V: TRBV18; size: few; D: TRBD1; CDR3: CASSLYRGLSEQFF; DNA: TGTGCCAGCTCACTTTACAGGGGGCTGAGTGAGCAGTTCTTC
length: 13; J: TRBJ1-5; V: TRBV28; size: many; D: -; CDR3: CASSGMDNQPQHF; DNA: TGTGCCAGCAGTGGGATGGACAATCAGCCCCAGCATTTT
length: 13; J: TRBJ2-7; V: TRBV5-1; size: -; D: -; CDR3: CASSSGTAHEQYF; DNA: TGCGCCAGCAGCAGCGGGACAGCCCACGAGCAGTACTTC
length: 13; J: TRBJ1-6; V: TRBV20-1; size: -; D: -; CDR3: CSSTGKGKSPLHF; DNA: TGCAGTTCCACGGGAAAGGGCAAATCACCCCTCCACTTT
length: 14; J: TRBJ2-7; V: TRBV4-2; size: many; D: TRBD2; CDR3: CASSSSGSSYEQYF; DNA: TGTGCCAGCAGCTCTAGCGGGAGCTCCTACGAGCAGTACTTC